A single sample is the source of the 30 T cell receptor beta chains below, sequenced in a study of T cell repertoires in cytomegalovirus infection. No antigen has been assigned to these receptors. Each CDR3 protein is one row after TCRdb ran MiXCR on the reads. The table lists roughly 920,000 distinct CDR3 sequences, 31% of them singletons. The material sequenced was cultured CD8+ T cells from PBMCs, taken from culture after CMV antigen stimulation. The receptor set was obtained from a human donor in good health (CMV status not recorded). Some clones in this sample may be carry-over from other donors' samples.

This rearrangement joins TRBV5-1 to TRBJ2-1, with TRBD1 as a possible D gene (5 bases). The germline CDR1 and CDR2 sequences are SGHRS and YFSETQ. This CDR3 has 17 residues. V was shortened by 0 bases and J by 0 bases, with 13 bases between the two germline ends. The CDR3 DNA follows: TGCGCCAGCAGCTTGGAGGGGCCAGAAAGCTCCTACAATGAGCAGTTCTTC. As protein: CASSLEGPESSYNEQFF. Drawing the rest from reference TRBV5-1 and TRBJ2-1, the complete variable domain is KAGVTQTPRYLIKTRGQQVTLSCSPISGHRSVSWYQQTPGQGLQFLFEYFSETQRNKGNFPGRFSGRQFSNSRSEMNVSTLELGDSALYLCASSLEGPESSYNEQFFGPGTRLTVL.

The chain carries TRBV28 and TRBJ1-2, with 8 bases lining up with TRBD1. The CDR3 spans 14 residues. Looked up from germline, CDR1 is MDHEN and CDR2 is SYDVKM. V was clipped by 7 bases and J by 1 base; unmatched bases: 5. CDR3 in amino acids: CASKPTGVNYGYTF. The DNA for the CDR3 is TGTGCCAGCAAGCCGACAGGGGTTAACTATGGCTACACCTTC.

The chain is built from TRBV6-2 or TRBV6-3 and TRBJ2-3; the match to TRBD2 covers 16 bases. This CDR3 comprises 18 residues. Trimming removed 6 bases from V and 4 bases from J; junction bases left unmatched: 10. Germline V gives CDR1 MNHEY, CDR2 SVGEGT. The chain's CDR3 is CASRSPGLAGGLADTQYF. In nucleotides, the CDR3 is TGTGCCAGCAGATCTCCGGGACTAGCGGGGGGGTTGGCAGATACGCAGTATTTT.

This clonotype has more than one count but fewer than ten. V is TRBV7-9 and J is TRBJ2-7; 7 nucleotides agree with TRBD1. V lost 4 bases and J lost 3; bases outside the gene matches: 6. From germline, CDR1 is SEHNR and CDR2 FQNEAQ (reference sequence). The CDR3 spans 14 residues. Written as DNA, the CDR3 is TGTGCCAGCAGCTCCCAACGACAGGGCTACGAGCAGTACTTC. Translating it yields CASSSQRQGYEQYF.

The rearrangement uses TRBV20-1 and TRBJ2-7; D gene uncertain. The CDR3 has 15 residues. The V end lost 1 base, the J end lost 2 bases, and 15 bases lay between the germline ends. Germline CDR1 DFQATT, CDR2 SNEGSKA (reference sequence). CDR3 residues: CSARGQEGPPYEQYV. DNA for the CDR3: TGCAGTGCTAGAGGTCAAGAAGGGCCGCCCTACGAGCAGTACGTC.

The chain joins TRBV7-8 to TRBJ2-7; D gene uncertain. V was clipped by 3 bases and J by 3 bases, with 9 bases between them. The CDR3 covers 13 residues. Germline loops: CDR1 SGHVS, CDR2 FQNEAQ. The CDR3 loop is CASSLGKGYEQYV. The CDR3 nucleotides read TGTGCCAGCAGCTTGGGGAAGGGCTACGAGCAGTACGTC.

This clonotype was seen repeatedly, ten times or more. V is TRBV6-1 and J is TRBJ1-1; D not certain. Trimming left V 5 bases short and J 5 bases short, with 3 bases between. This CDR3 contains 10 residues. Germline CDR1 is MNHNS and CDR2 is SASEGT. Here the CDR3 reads CASSRTEAFF. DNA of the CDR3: TGTGCCAGCAGTCGGACTGAAGCTTTCTTT.

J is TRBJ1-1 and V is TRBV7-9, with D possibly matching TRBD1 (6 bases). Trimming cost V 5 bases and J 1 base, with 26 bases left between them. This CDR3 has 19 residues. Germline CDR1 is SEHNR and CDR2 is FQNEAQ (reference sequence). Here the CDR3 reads CASSDAPRPGAVENTEAFF. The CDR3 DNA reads TGTGCCAGCAGCGATGCACCCCGCCCAGGGGCTGTTGAGAACACTGAAGCTTTCTTT.

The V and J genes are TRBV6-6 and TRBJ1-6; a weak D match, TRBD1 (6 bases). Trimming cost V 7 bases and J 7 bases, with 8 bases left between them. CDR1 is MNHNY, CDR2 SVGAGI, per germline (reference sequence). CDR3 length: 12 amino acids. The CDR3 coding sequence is TGTGCCAGCACCGACAGGAATTCACCCCTCCACTTT. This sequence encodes CASTDRNSPLHF.

In DNA form, the CDR3 reads TGTGCCAGCAGCTCTTCAGGAGGGGGCCCCACAGATACGCAGTATTTT. This codes for CASSSSGGGPTDTQYF. This rearrangement joins TRBV7-6 to TRBJ2-3; maybe TRBD1 (7 bases). Germline CDR1 SGHVS, CDR2 FNYEAQ. The CDR3 has 16 amino acids. Trimming stripped 4 bases from V and 2 bases from J, with 16 bases between.

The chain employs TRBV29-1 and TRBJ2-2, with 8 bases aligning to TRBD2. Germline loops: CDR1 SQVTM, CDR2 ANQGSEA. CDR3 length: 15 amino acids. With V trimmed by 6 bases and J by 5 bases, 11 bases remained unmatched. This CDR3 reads CSVVTGTRATGELFF. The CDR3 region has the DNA TGCAGCGTAGTAACCGGGACTAGAGCGACCGGGGAGCTGTTTTTT.

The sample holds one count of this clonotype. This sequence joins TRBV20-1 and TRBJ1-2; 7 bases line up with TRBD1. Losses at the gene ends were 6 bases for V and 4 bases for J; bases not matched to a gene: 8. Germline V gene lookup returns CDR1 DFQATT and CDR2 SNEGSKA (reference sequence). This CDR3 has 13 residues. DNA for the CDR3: TGCAGTGCGTTCGACAGGGACCTCTATGGCTACACCTTC. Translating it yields CSAFDRDLYGYTF.

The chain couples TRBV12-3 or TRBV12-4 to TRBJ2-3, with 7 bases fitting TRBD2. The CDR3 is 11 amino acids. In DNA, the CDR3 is TGTGCTTGGGGGGGGGCAGATACGCAGTATTTT. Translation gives CAWGGADTQYF.

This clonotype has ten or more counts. This chain's CDR3 is CASSLAGHLGGELFF. CDR3 nucleotide sequence: TGTGCCAGCAGCTTAGCGGGCCACCTGGGAGGGGAGCTGTTTTTT. This sequence joins TRBV7-2 and TRBJ2-2, with D unclear. The length of the CDR3 is 15 residues. V was trimmed by 0 bases and J by 8 bases, leaving 13 bases between them. Germline V CDR1 and CDR2: SGHTA, FQGNSA.

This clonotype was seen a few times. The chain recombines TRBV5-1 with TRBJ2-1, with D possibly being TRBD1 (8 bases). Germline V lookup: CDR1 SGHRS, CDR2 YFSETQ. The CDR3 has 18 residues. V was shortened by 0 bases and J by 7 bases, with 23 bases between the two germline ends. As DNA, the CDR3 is TGCGCCAGCAGCTTGGCCTTAACAGGGGGGGGCGACGGGAATGAGCAGTTCTTC. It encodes CASSLALTGGGDGNEQFF.

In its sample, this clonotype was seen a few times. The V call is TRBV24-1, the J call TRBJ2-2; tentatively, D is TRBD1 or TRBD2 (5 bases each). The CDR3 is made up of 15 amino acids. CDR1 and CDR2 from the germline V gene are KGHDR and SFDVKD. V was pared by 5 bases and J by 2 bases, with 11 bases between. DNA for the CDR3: TGTGCCACCAGTGCCCGGGACCATAACACCGGGGAGCTGTTTTTT. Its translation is CATSARDHNTGELFF.

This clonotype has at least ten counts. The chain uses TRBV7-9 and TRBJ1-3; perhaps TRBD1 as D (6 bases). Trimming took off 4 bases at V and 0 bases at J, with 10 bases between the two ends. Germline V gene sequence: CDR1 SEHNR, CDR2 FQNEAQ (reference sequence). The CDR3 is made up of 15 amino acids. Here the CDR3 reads CASSSGQNSGNTIYF. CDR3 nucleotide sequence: TGTGCCAGCAGCTCCGGACAGAACTCTGGAAACACCATATATTTT.

The CDR3 loop is CASSYVRAENTEAFF. The CDR3 DNA is TGTGCCAGCAGTTACGTGAGGGCGGAGAACACTGAAGCTTTCTTT. This chain uses TRBV6-6 with TRBJ1-1; no firm D call. The V and J ends lost 2 bases and 1 base respectively, with 11 bases between them. Germline CDR1 is MNHNY and CDR2 is SVGAGI (reference sequence). The CDR3 has 15 residues.

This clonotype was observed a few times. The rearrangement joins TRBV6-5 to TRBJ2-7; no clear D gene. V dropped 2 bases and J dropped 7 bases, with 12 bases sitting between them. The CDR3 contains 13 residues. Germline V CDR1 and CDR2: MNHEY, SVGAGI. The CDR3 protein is CASSYVPLQEQYV. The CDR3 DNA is TGTGCCAGCAGTTACGTGCCTCTACAGGAGCAGTACGTC.

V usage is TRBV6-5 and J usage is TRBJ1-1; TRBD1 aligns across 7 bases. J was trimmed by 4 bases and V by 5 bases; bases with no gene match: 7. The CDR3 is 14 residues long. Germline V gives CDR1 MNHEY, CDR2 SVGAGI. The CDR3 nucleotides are TGTGCCAGCAGTCATACAGGGGACGGCACTGAAGCTTTCTTT. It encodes CASSHTGDGTEAFF.

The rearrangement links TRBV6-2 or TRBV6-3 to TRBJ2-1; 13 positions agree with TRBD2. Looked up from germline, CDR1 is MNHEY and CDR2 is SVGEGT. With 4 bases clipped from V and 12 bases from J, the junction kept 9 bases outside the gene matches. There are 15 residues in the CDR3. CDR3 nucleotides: TGTGCCAGCAGTTTCACTAGCGGGGGGGACGTCGCGCAGTTCTTC. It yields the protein CASSFTSGGDVAQFF.

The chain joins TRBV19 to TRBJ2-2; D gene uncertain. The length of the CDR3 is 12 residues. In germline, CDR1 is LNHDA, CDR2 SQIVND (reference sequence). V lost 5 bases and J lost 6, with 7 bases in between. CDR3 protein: CASSSFPGELFF. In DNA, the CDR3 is TGTGCCAGTAGTTCTTTCCCCGGGGAGCTGTTTTTT.

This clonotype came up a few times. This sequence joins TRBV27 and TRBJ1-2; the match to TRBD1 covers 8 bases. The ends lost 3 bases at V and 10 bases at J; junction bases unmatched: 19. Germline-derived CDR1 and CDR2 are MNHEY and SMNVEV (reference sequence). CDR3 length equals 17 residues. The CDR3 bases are TGTGCCAGCAGTTTCTCCGGGACAGGTTTCGATCAGTATTACTACACCTTC. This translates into CASSFSGTGFDQYYYTF.

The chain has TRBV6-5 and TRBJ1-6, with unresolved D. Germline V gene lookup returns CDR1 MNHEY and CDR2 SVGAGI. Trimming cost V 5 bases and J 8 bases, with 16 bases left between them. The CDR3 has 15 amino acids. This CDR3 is CASSTTTGADSPLHF. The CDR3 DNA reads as TGTGCCAGCAGTACCACTACGGGCGCGGATTCACCCCTCCACTTT.

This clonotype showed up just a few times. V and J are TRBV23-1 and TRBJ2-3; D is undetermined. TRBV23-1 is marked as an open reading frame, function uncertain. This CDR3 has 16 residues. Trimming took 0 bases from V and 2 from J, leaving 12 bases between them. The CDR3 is CASSQSGISLTDTQYF. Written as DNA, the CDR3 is TGCGCCAGCAGTCAATCGGGGATCTCCCTCACAGATACGCAGTATTTT.

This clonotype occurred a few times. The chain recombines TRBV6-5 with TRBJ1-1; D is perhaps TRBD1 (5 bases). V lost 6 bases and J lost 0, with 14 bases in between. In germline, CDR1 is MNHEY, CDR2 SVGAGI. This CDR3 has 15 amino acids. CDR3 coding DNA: TGTGCCAGCAGCCCCCTCGGGGGGATGAACACTGAAGCTTTCTTT. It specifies CASSPLGGMNTEAFF.

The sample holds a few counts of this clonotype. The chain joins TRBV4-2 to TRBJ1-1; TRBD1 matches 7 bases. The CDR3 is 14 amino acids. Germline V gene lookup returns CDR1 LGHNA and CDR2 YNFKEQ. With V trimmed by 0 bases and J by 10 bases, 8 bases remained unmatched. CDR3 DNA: TGTGCCAGCAGCCAAGAAGGACAGGTCAGGGGAGCTTTCTTT. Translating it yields CASSQEGQVRGAFF.

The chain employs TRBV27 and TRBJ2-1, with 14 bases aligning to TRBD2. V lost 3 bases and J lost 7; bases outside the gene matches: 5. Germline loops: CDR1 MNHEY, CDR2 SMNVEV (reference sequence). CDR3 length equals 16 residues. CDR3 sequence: CASSLTSGGAGNEQFF. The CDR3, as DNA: TGTGCCAGCAGTTTGACTAGCGGGGGGGCCGGGAATGAGCAGTTCTTC.

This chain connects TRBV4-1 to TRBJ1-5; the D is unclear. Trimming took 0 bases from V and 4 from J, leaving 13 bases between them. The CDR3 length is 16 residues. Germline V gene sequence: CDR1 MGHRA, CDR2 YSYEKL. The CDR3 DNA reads TGCGCCAGCAGCCAAGAAGCAGGAAATCCGAATCAGCCCCAGCATTTT. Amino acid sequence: CASSQEAGNPNQPQHF.

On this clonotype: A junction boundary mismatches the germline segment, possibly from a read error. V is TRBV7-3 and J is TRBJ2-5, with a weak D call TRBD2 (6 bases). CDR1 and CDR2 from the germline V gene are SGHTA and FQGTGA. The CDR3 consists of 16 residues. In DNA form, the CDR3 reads TGTACCAGCAGCTTAGGGGTGCGGGGAGGTGGAGAGACCCAGTACTTC. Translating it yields CTSSLGVRGGGETQYF.